This T cell receptor beta chain came from a study of T cell repertoires in cytomegalovirus infection. TCRdb re-analysed the reads in MiXCR, keeping a single row per CDR3 protein. This table holds 200,000 or so distinct CDR3 sequences, about 39% found once. The CDR3 sequence is 14 residues long. Per the germline V gene, CDR1 is MNHEY and CDR2 is SMNVEV (reference sequence). V lost 3 bases to trimming and J lost 5 bases, with 13 bases between them. This clonotype has more than one count but fewer than ten. The antigen is unknown. The specimen comprised CD8+ T cells from cultured PBMCs, sampled from culture after CMV antigen stimulation. The chain is built from TRBV27 and TRBJ1-1; perhaps TRBD1 as D (5 bases). This TCR was recovered from a human donor in good health (CMV status not recorded). Some clones in this sample may be carry-over from other donors' samples. For the CDR3, the DNA is TGTGCCAGCAGTTTTGGGGTCGGGGGAACTGAAGCTTTCTTT. It encodes CASSFGVGGTEAFF.